The 20 T cell receptor beta chains presented below share a single source sample, sequenced in a study of cytomegalovirus exposure and HLA in healthy donors. PCR was performed using 60 Vbeta and 13 Jbeta primers. Profiled with immunoSEQ multiplex PCR; TCRdb holds only in-frame clones, not every one. The table shows around 170,000 clones, with 70% to 80% occurring only once. Sequencing input: PBMCs. The receptors come from a woman aged 40 to 50 in good health and CMV-seronegative.

This chain links TRBV28 with TRBJ1-2; 10 bases match TRBD1. V gave up 7 bases and J gave up 4 bases; unmatched junction bases: 6. CDR3 length: 14 residues. CDR1 and CDR2 from the germline V gene are MDHEN and SYDVKM. DNA for the CDR3: TGTGCCAGCACGTCGACAGGGGGCAGCTATGGCTACACCTTC. Its translation: CASTSTGGSYGYTF.

The chain carries TRBV6-6 and TRBJ2-5; possibly TRBD1 for D (6 bases). The J call may be incorrect, as the DNA end agrees better with TRBJ2-7. Germline V CDR1 and CDR2: MNHNY, SVGAGI (reference sequence). The CDR3 extends over 13 amino acids. The CDR3: CASSYPGQYEQYF. CDR3 bases: TGTGCCAGCAGTTACCCTGGACAGTACGAGCAGTACTTC.

V gene TRBV27 combines with J gene TRBJ2-7; 7 bases are shared with TRBD2. The length of the CDR3 is 15 residues. V gave up 7 bases and J gave up 0 bases; unmatched junction bases: 9. Per the germline V gene, CDR1 is MNHEY and CDR2 is SMNVEV (reference sequence). CDR3 protein: CASTKRGDPSYEQYF. CDR3 DNA sequence: TGTGCCAGCACTAAACGGGGGGACCCCTCCTACGAGCAGTACTTC.

This chain connects TRBV18 to TRBJ1-1; TRBD1 matches 7 bases. The V segment lost 1 base and the J segment 5 bases; nucleotides outside the gene matches: 4. The germline V gene has CDR1 KGHSH and CDR2 LQKENI. This CDR3 comprises 14 residues. The CDR3 is CASSPQGAETEAFF. The CDR3 DNA reads TGTGCCAGCTCACCACAGGGGGCGGAGACTGAAGCTTTCTTT.

The J gene is TRBJ2-3, the V gene TRBV5-1; possible D gene TRBD2, 7 bases. The ends were cut back, 7 bases at V and 4 bases at J, with 22 bases in the middle. The CDR3 is 16 residues long. Germline CDR1 reads SGHRS; CDR2 reads YFSETQ. CDR3 residues: CASAVNGGGLPDTQYF. The CDR3 DNA sequence: TGCGCCAGCGCCGTCAATGGGGGGGGGCTCCCAGATACGCAGTATTTT.

The chain joins TRBV6-1 to TRBJ1-5, with D perhaps TRBD1 (5 bases). CDR3 length equals 13 residues. From germline, CDR1 is MNHNS and CDR2 SASEGT. Between the trimmed V and J ends, which lost 6 bases and 3 bases, there was a span of 9 bases. CDR3: CASSDSLNQPQHF. CDR3 DNA: TGTGCCAGCAGCGACAGTCTCAATCAGCCCCAGCATTTT.

The V gene is TRBV18, the J gene TRBJ2-2; D gene uncertain. Trimming took off 0 bases at V and 10 bases at J, with 6 bases between the two ends. CDR3 length: 12 residues. Germline V gene data show CDR1 as KGHSH and CDR2 as LQKENI. The CDR3 spells CASSPPEEELFF. CDR3 DNA sequence: TGTGCCAGCTCACCACCTGAGGAGGAGCTGTTTTTT.

The gene calls are TRBV27 and TRBJ1-2, with 7 bases matching TRBD1. The CDR3 contains 15 residues. CDR1 and CDR2 (germline): MNHEY, SMNVEV (reference sequence). The J segment lost 6 bases and the V segment lost 6 bases, leaving 13 bases of the junction unmatched. CDR3 in DNA: TGTGCCAGCAGAGAGTTTAGAACAGGGGTTGATGGCTACACCTTC. Protein: CASREFRTGVDGYTF.

The chain joins TRBV28 to TRBJ1-1; D call uncertain. The length of the CDR3 is 13 residues. V lost 6 bases to trimming and J lost 4 bases, with 12 bases between them. Germline V CDR1 and CDR2: MDHEN, SYDVKM. CDR3 DNA: TGTGCCAGCAGCAAAAGCGTGTTCACTGAAGCTTTCTTT. Amino acids: CASSKSVFTEAFF.

The genes are TRBV5-1 and TRBJ2-7; 13 positions match TRBD2. Germline V CDR1 and CDR2: SGHRS, YFSETQ. The CDR3 contains 15 residues. V dropped 4 bases and J dropped 4; count of bases not matched to a gene: 5. The CDR3 DNA reads TGCGCCAGCAGCACCGGACTAGCGGGAGTTTACGAGCAGTACTTC. Protein sequence: CASSTGLAGVYEQYF.

The rearrangement links TRBV5-1 to TRBJ2-2; 7 bases are shared with TRBD1. The CDR3 has 14 residues. The V gene's germline CDR1 is SGHRS and CDR2 YFSETQ. V was clipped by 4 bases and J by 6 bases; unmatched bases: 6. The CDR3 DNA reads as TGCGCCAGCAGCCCTGGGACAGAGGCCGGGGAGCTGTTTTTT. Protein: CASSPGTEAGELFF.

The V and J genes are TRBV15 and TRBJ2-7; D remains unclear. With 2 bases removed from V and 5 bases from J, the gap between germline ends came to 10 bases. Germline CDR1 LNHNV, CDR2 YYDKDF (reference sequence). This CDR3 is built from 13 residues. The CDR3 DNA sequence: TGTGCCACCAGCAGACAGCTAGAAGACGAGCAGTACTTC. As protein: CATSRQLEDEQYF.

The chain carries TRBV28 and TRBJ1-1; 10 nucleotides match TRBD1. The trim removed 3 bases at V and 5 bases at J, leaving 9 bases unmatched. The germline gives CDR1 MDHEN, CDR2 SYDVKM. The CDR3 covers 16 residues. CDR3 DNA: TGTGCCAGCAGTTTTCCCCGACAGGGGGCGAGGACTGAAGCTTTCTTT. It specifies CASSFPRQGARTEAFF.

The chain joins TRBV5-1 to TRBJ1-6; maybe TRBD1 (6 bases). Trimming removed 6 bases at V and 9 bases at J, with 19 bases between. CDR3 size: 15 residues. The germline gives CDR1 SGHRS, CDR2 YFSETQ. CDR3 amino acids: CASTNQQGPGSPLHF. The CDR3 bases are TGCGCCAGCACCAATCAACAGGGACCAGGTTCACCCCTCCACTTT.

The chain carries TRBV28 and TRBJ1-1; 8 bases match TRBD1. The V gene end was trimmed by 6 bases and the J gene end by 6 bases; junction bases not matched to a gene: 24. The germline gives CDR1 MDHEN, CDR2 SYDVKM. This CDR3 has 19 residues. CDR3 residues: CASSPTGEWTVPRGAEAFF. Written as DNA, the CDR3 is TGTGCCAGCAGCCCGACAGGGGAGTGGACAGTCCCTCGGGGGGCTGAAGCTTTCTTT.

This clone was counted between two and nine times. The chain couples TRBV25-1 to TRBJ1-1; TRBD1 is a possible D gene (6 bases). Trimming left V 0 bases short and J 11 bases short, with 13 bases between. Germline lookup yields CDR1 MGHDK and CDR2 SYGVNS. This CDR3 comprises 13 residues. The CDR3 protein is CASSEYSDSFAFF. For the CDR3, the DNA is TGTGCCAGCAGTGAATACTCGGACAGTTTCGCTTTCTTT.

The chain carries TRBV2 and TRBJ2-7, with TRBD1 matching 8 bases. This CDR3 has 12 residues. CDR1 is SNHLY, CDR2 FYNNEI, per germline. V lost 8 bases and J lost 3; bases outside the gene matches: 3. CDR3 nucleotide sequence: TGTGCCAGCGTTGACAGGGGCTACGAGCAGTACTTC. Residues: CASVDRGYEQYF.

V and J are TRBV5-1 and TRBJ2-7; 7 nucleotides align to TRBD2. The J segment lost 0 bases and the V segment lost 0 bases, leaving 6 bases of the junction unmatched. Germline CDR1 SGHRS, CDR2 YFSETQ. The CDR3 runs 16 residues. CDR3 DNA: TGCGCCAGCAGCTTGGGGACGGGGGGATACTCCTACGAGCAGTACTTC. Its translation is CASSLGTGGYSYEQYF.

This chain joins TRBV30 and TRBJ1-4; 7 bases agree with TRBD1. Germline V gene lookup returns CDR1 GTSNPN and CDR2 SVGIG (reference sequence). The length of the CDR3 is 14 residues. Trimming took 0 bases from V and 8 from J; bases not matched to a gene: 6. The CDR3 spells CAWSVGRGEEKLFF. CDR3 DNA sequence: TGTGCCTGGAGTGTTGGCAGGGGGGAAGAAAAACTGTTTTTT.

This chain links TRBV2 with TRBJ2-1; a possible D gene is TRBD1 (6 bases). Per the germline V gene, CDR1 is SNHLY and CDR2 is FYNNEI. The CDR3 has 13 amino acids. Trimming removed 9 bases at V and 5 bases at J, with 14 bases between. The CDR3 spells CASLGAGDNEQFF. The CDR3 region has the DNA TGTGCCAGTCTGGGGGCAGGGGACAATGAGCAGTTCTTC.